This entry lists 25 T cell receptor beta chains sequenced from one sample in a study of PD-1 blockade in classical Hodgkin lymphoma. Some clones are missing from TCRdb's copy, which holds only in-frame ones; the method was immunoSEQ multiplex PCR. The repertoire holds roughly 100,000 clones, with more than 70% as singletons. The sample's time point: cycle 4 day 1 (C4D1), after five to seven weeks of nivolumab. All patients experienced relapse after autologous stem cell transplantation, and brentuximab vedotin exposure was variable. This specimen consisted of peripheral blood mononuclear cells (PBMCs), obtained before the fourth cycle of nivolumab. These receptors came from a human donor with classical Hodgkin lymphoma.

The CDR3 nucleotides read TGCGCCAGCAGCCAAGGAACCCTTACCGAGGCAGGTAACTATGGCTACACCTTC. Residues: CASSQGTLTEAGNYGYTF. This sequence joins TRBV4-1 and TRBJ1-2; D is undetermined. CDR1 MGHRA and CDR2 YSYEKL come from the germline V gene. Trimming cost V 1 base and J 1 base, with 19 bases left between them. There are 18 residues in the CDR3.

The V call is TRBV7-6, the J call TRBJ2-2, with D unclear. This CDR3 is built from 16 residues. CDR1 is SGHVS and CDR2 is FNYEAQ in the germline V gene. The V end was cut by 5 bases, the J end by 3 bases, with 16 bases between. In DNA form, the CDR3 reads TGTGCCAGCAGCAATAACGTGGGGTCGCACACCGGGGAGCTGTTTTTT. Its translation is CASSNNVGSHTGELFF.

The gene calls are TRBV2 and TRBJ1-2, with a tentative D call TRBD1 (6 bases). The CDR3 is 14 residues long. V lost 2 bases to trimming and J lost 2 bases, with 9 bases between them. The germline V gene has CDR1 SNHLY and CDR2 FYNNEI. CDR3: CASSEQGQNYGYTF. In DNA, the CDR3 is TGTGCCAGCAGTGAACAGGGGCAAAACTATGGCTACACCTTC.

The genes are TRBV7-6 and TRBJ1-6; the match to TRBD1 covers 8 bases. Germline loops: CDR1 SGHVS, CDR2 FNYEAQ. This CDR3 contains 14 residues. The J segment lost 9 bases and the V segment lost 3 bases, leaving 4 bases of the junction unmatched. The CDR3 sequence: CASSLAGTGSPLHF. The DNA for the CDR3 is TGTGCCAGCAGCTTGGCCGGGACAGGTTCACCCCTCCACTTT.

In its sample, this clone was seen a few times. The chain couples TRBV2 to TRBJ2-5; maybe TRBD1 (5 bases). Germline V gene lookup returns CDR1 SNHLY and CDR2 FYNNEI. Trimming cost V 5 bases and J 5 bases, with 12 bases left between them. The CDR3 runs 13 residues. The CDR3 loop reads CASSPDNGETQYF. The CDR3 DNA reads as TGTGCCAGCAGTCCGGACAACGGGGAGACCCAGTACTTC.

CDR3 in amino acids: CASSPDSGANVLTF. Here the CDR3 DNA reads TGTGCCAGTAGTCCGGACTCTGGGGCCAACGTCCTGACTTTC. The rearrangement joins TRBV19 to TRBJ2-6; D uncertain. Between the trimmed V and J ends, which lost 5 bases and 0 bases, there was a span of 5 bases. This CDR3 is built from 14 residues. Germline values: CDR1 LNHDA, CDR2 SQIVND (reference sequence).

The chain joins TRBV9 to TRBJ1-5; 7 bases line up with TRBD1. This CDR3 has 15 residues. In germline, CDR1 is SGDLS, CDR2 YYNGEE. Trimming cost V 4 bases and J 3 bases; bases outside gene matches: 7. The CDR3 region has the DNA TGTGCCAGCAGCCCCACGACAGGGAACAATCAGCCCCAGCATTTT. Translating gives CASSPTTGNNQPQHF.

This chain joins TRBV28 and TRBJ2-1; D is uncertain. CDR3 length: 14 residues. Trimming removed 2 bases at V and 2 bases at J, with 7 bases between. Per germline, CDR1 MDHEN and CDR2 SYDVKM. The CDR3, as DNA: TGTGCCAGCAGTTTACGGTCTACCTACAATGAGCAGTTCTTC. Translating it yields CASSLRSTYNEQFF.

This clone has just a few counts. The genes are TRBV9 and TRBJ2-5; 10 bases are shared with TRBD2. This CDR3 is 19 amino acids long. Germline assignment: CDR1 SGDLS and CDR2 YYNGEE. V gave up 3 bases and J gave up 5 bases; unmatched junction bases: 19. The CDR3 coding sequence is TGTGCCAGCAGCGGGGGGTTGGGAGCGGGAGGGCCACGTGCGGAGACCCAGTACTTC. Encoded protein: CASSGGLGAGGPRAETQYF. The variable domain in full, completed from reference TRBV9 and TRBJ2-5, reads DSGVTQTPKHLITATGQRVTLRCSPRSGDLSVYWYQQSLDQGLQFLIQYYNGEERAKGNILERFSAQQFPDLHSELNLSSLELGDSALYFCASSGGLGAGGPRAETQYFGPGTRLLVL.

CDR3 sequence: CASRRTVSGNTIYF. The CDR3 coding sequence is TGTGCCAGCAGGAGGACAGTCTCTGGAAACACCATATATTTT. The chain recombines TRBV5-8 with TRBJ1-3, with a tentative D call TRBD1 (6 bases). The ends were cut back, 5 bases at V and 0 bases at J, with 9 bases in the middle. The CDR3 loop spans 14 amino acids. The V gene's germline CDR1 is SGHTS and CDR2 YDEGEE. Based on the CDR3 plus reference TRBV5-8 and TRBJ1-3, the full variable domain is EAGVTQSPTHLIKTRGQQATLRCSPISGHTSVYWYQQALGLGLQFLLWYDEGEERNRGNFPPRFSGRQFPNYSSELNVNALELEDSALYLCASRRTVSGNTIYFGEGSWLTVV.

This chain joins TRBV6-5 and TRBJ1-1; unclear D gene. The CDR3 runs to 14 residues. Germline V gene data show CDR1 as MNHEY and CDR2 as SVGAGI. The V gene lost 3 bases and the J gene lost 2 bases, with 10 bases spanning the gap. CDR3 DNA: TGTGCCAGCAGTTATACGGCGGGAAACACTGAAGCTTTCTTT. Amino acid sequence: CASSYTAGNTEAFF.

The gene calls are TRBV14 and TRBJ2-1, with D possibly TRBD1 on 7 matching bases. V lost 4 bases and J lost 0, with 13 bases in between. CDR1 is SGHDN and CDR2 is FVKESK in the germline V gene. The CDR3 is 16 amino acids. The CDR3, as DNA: TGTGCCAGCAGCCCTCCAGGGGGGAGCTCCTACAATGAGCAGTTCTTC. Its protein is CASSPPGGSSYNEQFF.

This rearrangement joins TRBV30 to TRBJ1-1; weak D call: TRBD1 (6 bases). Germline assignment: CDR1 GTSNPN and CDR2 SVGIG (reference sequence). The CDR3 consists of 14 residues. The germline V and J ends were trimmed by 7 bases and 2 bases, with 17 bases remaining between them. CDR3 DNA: TGTGCCTCAGGCTTTCAGGGACAAAACACTGAAGCTTTCTTT. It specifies CASGFQGQNTEAFF. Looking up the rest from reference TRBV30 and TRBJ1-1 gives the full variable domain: SQTIHQWPATLVQPVGSPLSLECTVEGTSNPNLYWYRQAAGRGLQLLFYSVGIGQISSEVPQNLSASRPQDRQFILSSKKLLLSDSGFYLCASGFQGQNTEAFFGQGTRLTVV.

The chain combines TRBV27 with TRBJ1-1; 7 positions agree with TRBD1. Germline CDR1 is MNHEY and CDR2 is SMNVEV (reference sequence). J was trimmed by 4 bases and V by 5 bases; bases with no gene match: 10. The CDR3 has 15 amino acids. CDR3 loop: CASSVNRGGLTEAFF. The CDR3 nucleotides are TGTGCCAGCAGTGTCAACCGAGGGGGCCTCACTGAAGCTTTCTTT.

CDR3 in amino acids: CASSLDSGLAGVGYEQYF. DNA of the CDR3: TGTGCCAGCAGCTTAGATTCGGGACTAGCGGGAGTGGGCTACGAGCAGTACTTC. The V and J genes are TRBV11-2 and TRBJ2-7; 14 bases line up with TRBD2. In germline, CDR1 is SGHAT, CDR2 FQNNGV. This CDR3 has 18 amino acids. V gave up 0 bases and J gave up 3 bases; unmatched junction bases: 7.

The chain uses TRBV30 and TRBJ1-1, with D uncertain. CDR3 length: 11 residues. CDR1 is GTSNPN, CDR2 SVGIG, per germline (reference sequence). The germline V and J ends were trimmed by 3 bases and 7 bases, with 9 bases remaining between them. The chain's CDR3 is CAWRRSGEAFF. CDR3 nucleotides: TGTGCCTGGAGAAGGAGCGGTGAAGCTTTCTTT.

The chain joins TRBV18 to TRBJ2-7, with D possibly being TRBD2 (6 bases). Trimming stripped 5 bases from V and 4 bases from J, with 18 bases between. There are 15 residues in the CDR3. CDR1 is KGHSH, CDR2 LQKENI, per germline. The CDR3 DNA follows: TGTGCCAGCTCATTTCAGGGAGGTCCAGGGTACGAGCAGTACTTC. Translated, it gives CASSFQGGPGYEQYF.

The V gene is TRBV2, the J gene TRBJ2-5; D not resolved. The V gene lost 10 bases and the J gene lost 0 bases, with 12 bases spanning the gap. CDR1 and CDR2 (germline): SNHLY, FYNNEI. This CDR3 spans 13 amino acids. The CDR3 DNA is TGTGCCACCGAGGACCGGTACCAAGAGACCCAGTACTTC. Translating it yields CATEDRYQETQYF.

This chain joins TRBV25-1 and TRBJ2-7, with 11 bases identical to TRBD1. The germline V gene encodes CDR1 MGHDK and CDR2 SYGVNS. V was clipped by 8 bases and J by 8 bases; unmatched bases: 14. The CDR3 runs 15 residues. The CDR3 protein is CASARPGTGGKQQYF. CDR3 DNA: TGTGCCAGCGCTAGGCCCGGGACAGGGGGAAAACAGCAGTACTTC.

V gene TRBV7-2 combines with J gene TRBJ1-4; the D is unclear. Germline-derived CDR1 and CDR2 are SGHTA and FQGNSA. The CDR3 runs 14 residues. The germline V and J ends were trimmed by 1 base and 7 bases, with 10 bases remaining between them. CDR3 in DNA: TGTGCCAGCAGCTTAGTTGAGTCTCGTGAAAAACTGTTTTTT. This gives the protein CASSLVESREKLFF. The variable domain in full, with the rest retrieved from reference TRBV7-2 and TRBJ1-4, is GAGVSQSPSNKVTEKGKDVELRCDPISGHTALYWYRQSLGQGLEFLIYFQGNSAPDKSGLPSDRFSAERTGGSVSTLTIQRTQQEDSAVYLCASSLVESREKLFFGSGTQLSVL.

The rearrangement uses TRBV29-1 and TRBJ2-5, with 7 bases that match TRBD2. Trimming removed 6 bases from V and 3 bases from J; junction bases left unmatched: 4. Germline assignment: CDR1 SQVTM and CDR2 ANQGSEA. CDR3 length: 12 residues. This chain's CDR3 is CSVRGLEETQYF. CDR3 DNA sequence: TGCAGCGTCCGCGGACTAGAAGAGACCCAGTACTTC.

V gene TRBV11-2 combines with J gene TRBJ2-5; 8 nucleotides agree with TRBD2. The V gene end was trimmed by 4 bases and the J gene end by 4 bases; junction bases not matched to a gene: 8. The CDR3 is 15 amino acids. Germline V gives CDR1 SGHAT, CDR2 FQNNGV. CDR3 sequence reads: CASSSLAGRVETQYF. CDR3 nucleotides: TGTGCCAGCAGCTCATTAGCGGGGAGGGTAGAGACCCAGTACTTC.

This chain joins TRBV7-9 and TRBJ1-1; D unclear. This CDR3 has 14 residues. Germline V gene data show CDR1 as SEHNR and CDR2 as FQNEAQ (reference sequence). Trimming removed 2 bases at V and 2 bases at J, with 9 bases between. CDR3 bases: TGTGCCAGCAGCTTACGGGCTTTTAACACTGAAGCTTTCTTT. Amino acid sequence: CASSLRAFNTEAFF.

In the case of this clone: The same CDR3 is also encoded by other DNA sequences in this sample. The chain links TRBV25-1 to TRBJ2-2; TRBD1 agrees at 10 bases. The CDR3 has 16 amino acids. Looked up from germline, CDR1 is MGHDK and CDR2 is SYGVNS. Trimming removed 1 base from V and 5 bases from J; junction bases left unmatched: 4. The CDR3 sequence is CASSEWDRGGTGELFF. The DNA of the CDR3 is TGTGCCAGCAGTGAATGGGACAGGGGTGGGACCGGGGAGCTGTTTTTT.

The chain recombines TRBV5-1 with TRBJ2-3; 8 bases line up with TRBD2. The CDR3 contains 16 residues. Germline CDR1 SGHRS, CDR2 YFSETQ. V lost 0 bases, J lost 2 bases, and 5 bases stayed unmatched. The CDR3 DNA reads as TGCGCCAGCAGCTTGGAACCGGGAGGGACCACAGATACGCAGTATTTT. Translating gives CASSLEPGGTTDTQYF.